Following are 25 T cell receptor beta chains from one sample sequenced in a study of Graves' ophthalmopathy and Graves' hyperthyroidism. Beta-chain TCR CDR3 regions were amplified from RNA transcripts. HTBI primers were employed in first-round RT-PCR, then a second-round multiplex PCR followed. TCRdb re-derived calls from the multiplex PCR reads in MiXCR, one entry per CDR3 protein. The table lists tens of thousands of distinct CDR3 sequences, roughly 46% of them singletons. The sequenced material came from peripheral blood. These receptors came from an adult woman with Graves' ophthalmopathy.

V usage is TRBV7-9 and J usage is TRBJ2-1; D unresolved. The CDR3 totals 9 residues. Deletions cut 5 bases from V and 14 bases from J, with 7 bases between. The V gene's germline CDR1 is SEHNR and CDR2 FQNEAQ (reference sequence). The CDR3 coding sequence is TGTGCCAGCAGCCCCTGGGAGTTCTTC. Translated: CASSPWEFF.

This clonotype came up many times. The rearrangement joins TRBV12-3 or TRBV12-4 to TRBJ2-5, with TRBD2 matching 11 bases. The CDR3 is 16 residues long. Germline trimming cut 3 bases from V and 3 bases from J; bases unmatched to any gene: 6. The CDR3 protein is CASSFSLAGGEETQYF. CDR3 DNA: TGTGCCAGCAGTTTTTCTCTAGCGGGAGGCGAAGAGACCCAGTACTTC.

This clonotype was counted many times. The chain joins TRBV6-2 or TRBV6-3 to TRBJ1-5; D may be TRBD1 (5 bases). CDR3 length equals 14 residues. V shed 5 bases and J shed 1 base, with 9 bases lying between them. CDR1 and CDR2 from the germline V gene are MNHEY and SVGEGT. CDR3 sequence: CASSLGRSNQPQHF. The CDR3 DNA reads TGTGCCAGCAGTCTGGGGCGAAGCAATCAGCCCCAGCATTTT.

This clonotype was found many times. The J gene is TRBJ2-1, the V gene TRBV20-1, with unresolved D. This CDR3 has 14 amino acids. The germline V gene has CDR1 DFQATT and CDR2 SNEGSKA (reference sequence). The V end lost 3 bases, the J end lost 4 bases, and 13 bases lay between the germline ends. The CDR3 loop is CSASDFSLYNEQFF. CDR3 bases: TGCAGTGCTAGCGACTTTTCCCTTTACAATGAGCAGTTCTTC.

As to this clonotype: The junction does not match germline at one end; this may be a read error. The chain combines TRBV30 with TRBJ2-7; TRBD1 matches 8 bases. Germline CDR1 reads GTSNPN; CDR2 reads SVGIG (reference sequence). The CDR3 covers 14 residues. The CDR3 sequence is CAWNRDRSSYGQYF. As DNA, the CDR3 is TGTGCCTGGAACCGGGACAGGAGCTCCTACGGGCAGTACTTC.

This clonotype was recorded many times. The chain combines TRBV5-5 with TRBJ2-5; 9 bases align to TRBD2. The CDR3 loop spans 15 amino acids. Germline V lookup: CDR1 SGHKS, CDR2 YYEKEE (reference sequence). V shed 5 bases, J shed 1 base, and the junction held 6 bases outside the gene matches. This chain's CDR3 is CASRPSGVPQETQYF. CDR3 bases: TGTGCCAGCAGACCTAGCGGGGTGCCCCAAGAGACCCAGTACTTC. The whole variable domain, filled in from reference TRBV5-5 and TRBJ2-5, reads DAGVTQSPTHLIKTRGQQVTLRCSPISGHKSVSWYQQVLGQGPQFIFQYYEKEERGRGNFPDRFSARQFPNYSSELNVNALLLGDSALYLCASRPSGVPQETQYFGPGTRLLVL.

This clonotype has only one observation. The V and J genes are TRBV6-5 and TRBJ2-3; 10 nucleotides agree with TRBD1. The V segment lost 6 bases and the J segment 1 base; nucleotides outside the gene matches: 4. The CDR3 spans 15 residues. CDR1 and CDR2 from the germline V gene are MNHEY and SVGAGI. CDR3 nucleotide sequence: TGTGCCAGCAGACGCGGACAGGGGGGCACAGATACGCAGTATTTT. Its protein product is CASRRGQGGTDTQYF.

The sample holds many counts of this clonotype. This chain joins TRBV12-3 or TRBV12-4 and TRBJ1-2; D not certain. V shed 3 bases and J shed 6 bases, with 17 bases lying between them. This CDR3 is 15 amino acids long. CDR3 loop: CASSFSTADADGYTF. The CDR3 nucleotides read TGTGCCAGCAGTTTCTCTACGGCCGATGCTGATGGCTACACCTTC.

The CDR3 coding sequence is TGTGCCAGCAGCGTGAACATTTTAGGGGAGCAGTTCTTC. It is translated as CASSVNILGEQFF. V is TRBV9 and J is TRBJ2-1, with D uncertain. The CDR3 covers 13 residues. Trimming pared 2 bases from V and 10 bases from J, leaving 13 bases between. Per the germline V gene, CDR1 is SGDLS and CDR2 is YYNGEE.

The table lists this clonotype with many counts. The J gene is TRBJ1-2, the V gene TRBV7-2; D is possibly TRBD1 (6 bases). The germline V gene encodes CDR1 SGHTA and CDR2 FQGNSA. Trimming left V 3 bases short and J 7 bases short, with 12 bases between. This CDR3 region has 13 residues. CDR3 coding DNA: TGTGCCAGCAGCTTCCAGGGGTTCCCTGGCTACACCTTC. Its translation: CASSFQGFPGYTF.

The genes are TRBV2 and TRBJ2-7; 10 nucleotides agree with TRBD1. Germline CDR1 and CDR2: SNHLY and FYNNEI. The CDR3 is 16 amino acids. V dropped 10 bases and J dropped 5; count of bases not matched to a gene: 17. The CDR3 DNA reads TGTGCCAACCGTCCCGGGACAGGGGCCGGAGGGGACGAGCAGTACTTC. Residues: CANRPGTGAGGDEQYF.

This clonotype was detected many times. CDR3 sequence reads: CASSYGQNTGELFF. DNA for the CDR3: TGTGCCAGCAGCTACGGACAGAACACCGGGGAGCTGTTTTTT. The V gene is TRBV9, the J gene TRBJ2-2, with D possibly matching TRBD1 (5 bases). CDR1 and CDR2 (germline): SGDLS, YYNGEE. This CDR3 has 14 residues. Between the trimmed V and J ends, which lost 4 bases and 1 base, there was a span of 8 bases.

The rearrangement joins TRBV7-2 to TRBJ1-5, with D possibly matching TRBD1 (6 bases). Trimming stripped 5 bases from V and 8 bases from J, with 22 bases between. Germline V CDR1 and CDR2: SGHTA, FQGNSA. The CDR3 contains 16 residues. The CDR3 loop reads CASSLGLAGANEPQHF. CDR3 bases: TGTGCCAGCAGCCTGGGACTAGCGGGGGCGAATGAGCCCCAGCATTTT.

J is TRBJ2-5 and V is TRBV5-1; a weak D match, TRBD1 (6 bases). This CDR3 has 15 residues. V shed 1 base and J shed 2 bases, with 12 bases lying between them. Germline-derived CDR1 and CDR2 are SGHRS and YFSETQ. In DNA form, the CDR3 reads TGCGCCAGCAGCTTGACCCGGACAGAACAAGAGACCCAGTACTTC. As protein: CASSLTRTEQETQYF.

As regards this clonotype: Because the CDR3 is missing its conserved closing phenylalanine or tryptophan, this is likely a read error. V gene TRBV12-3 or TRBV12-4 combines with J gene TRBJ2-5; perhaps TRBD2 as D (5 bases). The V gene lost 6 bases and the J gene lost 7 bases, with 15 bases spanning the gap. The length of the CDR3 is 13 residues. The CDR3 reads CASSSFGGRTQYC. In DNA, the CDR3 is TGTGCCAGCAGCTCTTTTGGTGGGAGGACCCAGTACTGC.

In this sample, this clonotype turned up many times. The chain couples TRBV19 to TRBJ1-5, with D unclear. Per germline, CDR1 LNHDA and CDR2 SQIVND (reference sequence). Trimming left V 7 bases short and J 2 bases short, with 18 bases between. This CDR3 is 16 amino acids long. DNA for the CDR3: TGTGCCAGTAAAATGACGGGGAGGGCAGGCAATCAGCCCCAGCATTTT. Its protein is CASKMTGRAGNQPQHF.

This clonotype was seen many times. This rearrangement joins TRBV5-1 to TRBJ2-1, with 11 bases aligning to TRBD2. This CDR3 is built from 16 residues. Germline V CDR1 and CDR2: SGHRS, YFSETQ. With 2 bases clipped from V and 15 bases from J, the junction kept 16 bases outside the gene matches. CDR3 loop: CASSFSLGASGGLAFF. The CDR3 DNA sequence: TGCGCCAGCAGCTTCTCCTTGGGGGCTAGCGGGGGGCTTGCGTTCTTC. The variable domain in full, completed from reference TRBV5-1 and TRBJ2-1, reads KAGVTQTPRYLIKTRGQQVTLSCSPISGHRSVSWYQQTPGQGLQFLFEYFSETQRNKGNFPGRFSGRQFSNSRSEMNVSTLELGDSALYLCASSFSLGASGGLAFFGPGTRLTVL.

This clonotype appeared a single time. The chain uses TRBV19 and TRBJ2-6; D is undetermined. The CDR3 has 12 residues. The V end lost 7 bases, the J end lost 2 bases, and 3 bases lay between the germline ends. Germline CDR1 is LNHDA and CDR2 is SQIVND (reference sequence). In DNA form, the CDR3 reads TGTGCCAGTATGGCTGGGGCCAACGTCCTGACTTTC. Protein sequence: CASMAGANVLTF. The variable domain in full, with the rest retrieved from reference TRBV19 and TRBJ2-6, is DGGITQSPKYLFRKEGQNVTLSCEQNLNHDAMYWYRQDPGQGLRLIYYSQIVNDFQKGDIAEGYSVSREKKESFPLTVTSAQKNPTAFYLCASMAGANVLTFGAGSRLTVL.

At least ten counts were recorded for this clonotype. This chain joins TRBV20-1 and TRBJ2-1, with unresolved D. V lost 0 bases and J lost 7, with 7 bases in between. The CDR3 runs 12 residues. Germline V CDR1 and CDR2: DFQATT, SNEGSKA (reference sequence). CDR3 DNA: TGCAGTGCTAGAGATTACTTGAATGAGCAGTTCTTC. Translated: CSARDYLNEQFF.

The sample holds many counts of this clonotype. The chain combines TRBV6-2 or TRBV6-3 with TRBJ2-7; D is undetermined. The CDR3 has 12 amino acids. Germline CDR1 is MNHEY and CDR2 is SVGEGT. Trimming took off 0 bases at V and 9 bases at J, with 9 bases between the two ends. The CDR3 coding sequence is TGTGCCAGCAGTTACTCGATAGCCCCGCAGTACTTC. As protein: CASSYSIAPQYF.

The chain carries TRBV7-2 and TRBJ2-2; D is unclear. CDR1 is SGHTA, CDR2 FQGNSA, per germline. Trimming took 5 bases from V and 9 from J, leaving 13 bases between them. This CDR3 has 13 amino acids. The CDR3 is CASSPSFGRELFF. The CDR3 DNA sequence: TGTGCCAGCAGCCCAAGCTTTGGGCGGGAGCTGTTTTTT. Full variable domain (remainder filled in from reference TRBV7-2 and TRBJ2-2): GAGVSQSPSNKVTEKGKDVELRCDPISGHTALYWYRQSLGQGLEFLIYFQGNSAPDKSGLPSDRFSAERTGGSVSTLTIQRTQQEDSAVYLCASSPSFGRELFFGEGSRLTVL.

This clonotype showed up many times. CDR3: CASSLKRNTEAFF. The CDR3 nucleotides read TGTGCCAGCAGCCTCAAGAGGAACACTGAAGCTTTCTTT. The V call is TRBV11-2, the J call TRBJ1-1; the D is unclear. V lost 5 bases and J 1 base, leaving 8 bases between the germline ends. There are 13 residues in the CDR3. From germline, CDR1 is SGHAT and CDR2 FQNNGV.

J is TRBJ2-1 and V is TRBV9, with 13 bases that match TRBD2. The germline CDR1 and CDR2 sequences are SGDLS and YYNGEE. J gave up 7 bases and V 3 bases, and 4 bases lay outside the gene matches. This CDR3 region has 15 residues. The CDR3 bases are TGTGCCAGCAGCGGGACTAGCGGGAGAGGAAATGAGCAGTTCTTC. Translation: CASSGTSGRGNEQFF.

This clonotype has more than one count but fewer than ten. The chain carries TRBV20-1 and TRBJ1-1; D possibly corresponds to TRBD1 (6 bases). V was shortened by 7 bases and J by 0 bases, with 18 bases between the two germline ends. CDR3 size: 15 residues. Looked up from germline, CDR1 is DFQATT and CDR2 is SNEGSKA (reference sequence). The CDR3 bases are TGCAGTGTGCCCGGGTTGAGGGACATGAACACTGAAGCTTTCTTT. Its protein product is CSVPGLRDMNTEAFF.

This clonotype has a count of ten or more. CDR3 sequence: CASSLNRDRIVEQYF. CDR3 bases: TGTGCCAGCAGCTTAAACCGGGACAGGATAGTCGAGCAGTACTTC. The chain links TRBV7-8 to TRBJ2-7; 8 bases agree with TRBD1. V shed 2 bases, J shed 6 bases, and the junction held 9 bases outside the gene matches. The CDR3 runs 15 residues. CDR1 is SGHVS, CDR2 FQNEAQ, per germline.